The TCR beta chain under discussion was sequenced for a study of tumor-infiltrating lymphocytes in primary liver carcinoma. Notes on the study in general: Reduced overlap was seen in tumor-adjacent and tumor-blood pairs versus tumor region pairs.

Co-extraction of both nucleic acids (RNA and DNA) used roughly 18-32 mg of unsorted bulk tissue. Each tumor specimen held more than 80% viable tumor cells. To note about this clonotype: What it binds is not known.

The germline V gene encodes CDR1 MNHEY and CDR2 SVGEGT. This CDR3 contains 16 residues. cDNA specific to TCR beta was made from around 470 ng of total RNA, with a constant-region primer employed for priming. Libraries covering TCR beta were generated through three nested multiplex PCR rounds (using a slightly modified ARM-PCR). Researchers ran the first two PCR rounds for 10 cycles each with TRBV1-TRBV30 forward primers and a C-beta reverse primer. TCRdb used MiXCR to reprocess the multiplex PCR reads, holding one entry per CDR3 protein. The data contain some 180,000 distinct CDR3 sequences, 70% to 90% of them singletons.

The chain employs TRBV6-2 or TRBV6-3 and TRBJ2-3, with TRBD2 identical over 7 bases. The TCR originated in a man aged 35 to 55 with primary liver carcinoma and hepatitis B virus infection. Sequencing was carried out using tumor tissue from primary liver carcinoma. CDR3 DNA: TGTGTCAGTAGTTACGACAAGGCGGGAGTAAGTGATACGCAGTATTTT. Residues: CVSSYDKAGVSDTQYF.